This T cell receptor beta chain was observed in a study of control samples from healthy donors and cancer patients. Only in-frame clones appear in the TCRdb table, and some are missing; sequencing was by immunoSEQ multiplex PCR. In the table there are 100,000 to 150,000 clones, more than 80% of which are singletons. The germline V gene has CDR1 LGHDT and CDR2 YNNKEL (reference sequence). This CDR3 comprises 16 residues. V trimming: 0 bases; J trimming: 7 bases; junction bases outside the gene matches: 10. The origin of this receptor is a man in his forties or fifties in good health. What was sequenced was blood. The chain is built from TRBV3-1 (or the pseudogene TRBV3-2) and TRBJ1-2, with 8 bases that match TRBD1. The CDR3 bases are TGTGCCAGCAGCCAAGACAGGGGGCGTATATTGGGTGGCTACACCTTC. Translated, it gives CASSQDRGRILGGYTF.